What follows are 6 T cell receptor beta chains derived from one specimen sequenced in a study of T cell changes during pregnancy in multiple sclerosis. Sequencing was performed with immunoSEQ multiplex PCR; in TCRdb, only in-frame clones are kept and a portion is missing. The sample includes 36,000 or so clones, about 89% of them seen just once. Source: CD8+ T cells from peripheral blood mononuclear cells, taken in the third trimester of pregnancy. The source of these receptors is a female donor with multiple sclerosis, enrolled in a pregnancy study.

The chain carries TRBV7-9 and TRBJ2-3; 7 nucleotides align to TRBD2. Germline V lookup: CDR1 SEHNR, CDR2 FQNEAQ (reference sequence). The CDR3 is made up of 16 amino acids. Trimming removed 0 bases from V and 0 bases from J; junction bases left unmatched: 3. CDR3 DNA: TGTGCCAGCAGCTTAGCGTCTAGCGGAAGCACAGATACGCAGTATTTT. Translating gives CASSLASSGSTDTQYF.

This rearrangement joins TRBV27 to TRBJ1-1; D gene ambiguous. The V end was cut by 6 bases, the J end by 5 bases, with 16 bases between. This CDR3 spans 14 amino acids. Germline CDR1 and CDR2: MNHEY and SMNVEV (reference sequence). DNA for the CDR3: TGTGCCAGCAGCCCCGTCGCGGGAGGTACTGAAGCTTTCTTT. It translates to CASSPVAGGTEAFF.

This clone occurred once. The chain is built from TRBV6-5 and TRBJ2-5, with D perhaps TRBD1 (6 bases). The CDR3 extends over 16 amino acids. V gave up 3 bases and J gave up 1 base, with 15 bases separating them. Germline V gene sequence: CDR1 MNHEY, CDR2 SVGAGI. The CDR3 DNA reads TGTGCCAGCAGTTATATCACAATGGACAGCCAAGAGACCCAGTACTTC. This sequence encodes CASSYITMDSQETQYF.

This clone was observed a few times. The V call is TRBV21-1, the J call TRBJ1-2; the D call of TRBD1 is as the table states it, not checked on the DNA. TRBV21-1 is listed as a pseudogene. The CDR3 runs 13 residues. CDR3 sequence (DNA): TGTGCCACTGGGCGCCAGGAATTCTATGGCTACACCTTC. This gives the protein CATGRQEFYGYTF.

The chain carries TRBV21-1 and TRBJ1-2; the table's TRBD1 call for D was not verified on the DNA. TRBV21-1 is an annotated pseudogene. The CDR3 has 16 amino acids. The CDR3 loop reads CASSKAERTGDYGYTF. In DNA form, the CDR3 reads TGTGCCAGCAGCAAAGCGGAACGGACAGGTGACTATGGCTACACCTTC.

The gene calls are TRBV29-1 and TRBJ1-2; TRBD1 matches 7 bases. CDR1 is SQVTM, CDR2 ANQGSEA, per germline. After removal of 4 bases from V and 3 bases from J, the junction contained 11 bases not matched to a gene. CDR3 length: 15 amino acids. CDR3 bases: TGCAGCGTTGGGACCGGGACAGAGAGATACTATGGCTACACCTTC. Encoded protein: CSVGTGTERYYGYTF.